The clone carrying this TCR beta chain was counted many times. The antigen is unknown. TCRdb independently ran MiXCR on the 5' RACE reads; one entry per CDR3 protein. The table lists tens of thousands of distinct CDR3 sequences, roughly 2.4% of them singletons, with roughly 7.7% in the top ten. The trim removed 4 bases at V and 7 bases at J, leaving 11 bases unmatched. This CDR3 has 16 amino acids. Germline V lookup: CDR1 SGDLS, CDR2 YYNGEE. The data belong to a study of CD8 T cells in ankylosing spondylitis. Findings and caveats of the study: Matched ankylosing spondylitis synovial fluid reportedly contained a significantly enriched population of disease-linked clones. Clones linked to disease, bearing a CD8+ phenotype, were relatively rare in peripheral blood. Made up of eight highly homologous variants, a TCR beta motif appeared characteristic of ankylosing spondylitis blood.

The source material was blood, either unsorted or a sorted T cell fraction (not recorded which). The sequence was collected from a female donor with ankylosing spondylitis or in good health (not recorded which). J is TRBJ2-2 and V is TRBV9, with 9 bases identical to TRBD2. The CDR3 here is CASSQRGGGAGGELFF. CDR3 DNA sequence: TGTGCCAGCAGCCAACGAGGCGGGGGGGCCGGCGGGGAGCTGTTTTTT.